This TCR beta chain was sequenced in a study of CD8 T cells in ankylosing spondylitis. The study, taken as a whole, reports: Previous work reported some of these motif variants in the synovial fluid and blood of reactive arthritis. It appeared that ankylosing spondylitis blood was characterized by a TCR beta motif of several highly homologous variants. Significant enrichment of disease-linked clones was reportedly seen in matched ankylosing spondylitis synovial fluid.

This clonotype was detected a few times. What it binds is not known. TCRdb re-called the 5' RACE reads with MiXCR, one entry per CDR3 protein. The profile covers around 450,000 distinct CDR3 sequences, with roughly 25% appearing a single time and under 0.9% taken by the ten largest. Per germline, CDR1 MDHEN and CDR2 SYDVKM. V was trimmed by 5 bases and J by 2 bases, leaving 9 bases between them. The CDR3 loop spans 13 amino acids. The material sequenced was blood, either unsorted or a sorted T cell fraction (not recorded which). The clonotype originates from a male donor with ankylosing spondylitis. The chain employs TRBV28 and TRBJ1-2; D unclear. The CDR3 region is CASSPALNYGYTF. In nucleotides, the CDR3 is TGTGCCAGCAGTCCCGCCCTGAACTATGGCTACACCTTC.